A selection of T cell receptor beta chains follows, all from one sample in a study of identical twins. TCRdb reanalysed the 5' RACE reads using MiXCR and keeps one entry per CDR3 protein. The data hold a few hundred thousand distinct CDR3 sequences, with about 24% observed a single time. These data were also filed under a second study, of T cells expressing NK-cell markers.

Sequencing used CD4+ T cells sorted from blood. The source is a woman aged 18-29 years in good health. CDR3s include the opening cysteine and the closing phenylalanine or tryptophan. Each record gives: V gene, D gene, J gene, clone size, CDR3 DNA, CDR3 protein. D genes are given only for firm matches. Size is omitted from some rows. Given values are once, few, many or a class for expanded clones.

TRBV6-2/TRBV6-3	NA	TRBJ2-1	NA	TGTGCCAGCAGTTCTGCGGGCGGCGCCAATGAGCAGTTCTTC	CASSSAGGANEQFF
TRBV12-3/TRBV12-4	NA	TRBJ1-4	NA	TGTGCCAGCAGTTCGCCGGGGGGCAGCGAAGGGTTTTTT	CASSSPGGSEGFF
TRBV20-1	TRBD2	TRBJ2-7	few	TGCAGTGCGCAAGAGCCTAGCGGGAGCTCCTACGAGCAGTACTTC	CSAQEPSGSSYEQYF
TRBV20-1	NA	TRBJ2-7	NA	TGCAGTGCTCTACACGGTTACGAGCAGTACTTC	CSALHGYEQYF
TRBV3-1	NA	TRBJ2-5	few	TGTGCCAGCAGCCCCAGCGGGCAGTTGGAGACCCAGTACTTC	CASSPSGQLETQYF
TRBV2	NA	TRBJ1-1	few	TGTGCCAGCAGTGAAGTTAAAGGAGCAGGAGTTTTCTTT	CASSEVKGAGVFF
TRBV7-9	NA	TRBJ2-7	NA	TGTGCCAGCAGCTTTCTACCCGGGACTCTGATCTACGAGCAGTACTTC	CASSFLPGTLIYEQYF
TRBV24-1	TRBD2	TRBJ2-2	few	TGTGCCACCAGTGATTCCGGGACTAGCTACCCCGGGGAGCTGTTTTTT	CATSDSGTSYPGELFF
TRBV18	NA	TRBJ2-7	NA	TGTGCCAGCTCACCCATCTTGGGGGAAGAGCAGTACTTC	CASSPILGEEQYF
TRBV6-1	NA	TRBJ1-4	NA	TGTGCCAGCAGAGGGGGTGACATTTCTAATGAAAAACTGTTTTTT	CASRGGDISNEKLFF
TRBV15	NA	TRBJ2-3	few	TGTGCCACCAGCAGGGACGCGGTCGCGCGGGGCACAGATACGCAGTATTTT	CATSRDAVARGTDTQYF
TRBV6-6	TRBD2	TRBJ2-7	NA	TGTGCCAGCAGTTGGACTAGCGGGGGGCGTAAGTACGAGCAGTACTTC	CASSWTSGGRKYEQYF
TRBV20-1	TRBD2	TRBJ2-5	few	TGCAGTGCTTCTCTAGCGGGGGGGTTGGCCCAGTACTTC	CSASLAGGLAQYF
TRBV10-3	TRBD1	TRBJ2-7	few	TGTGCCGCCGGGACAGGGGTGTCCGAGCAGTACTTC	CAAGTGVSEQYF
TRBV18	TRBD1	TRBJ1-5	few	TGTGCCAGCCGGACAGGGGGTAATCAGCCCCAGCATTTT	CASRTGGNQPQHF
TRBV20-1	TRBD1	TRBJ1-5	few	TGCAGTGCCAAAGGGGGCAACAATCAGCCCCAGCATTTT	CSAKGGNNQPQHF
TRBV6-6	NA	TRBJ1-1	NA	TGTGCCAGCAGTAGACAGTTTCCTGAAGCTTTCTTT	CASSRQFPEAFF
TRBV20-1	NA	TRBJ2-3	NA	TGCAGTGCGGACGTGGGGTCCACAGATACGCAGTATTTT	CSADVGSTDTQYF
TRBV5-1	NA	TRBJ1-1	few	TGCGCCAGCAGCACCACCCCAGGGGTTGGCACTGAAGCTTTCTTT	CASSTTPGVGTEAFF
TRBV18	TRBD1	TRBJ2-1	few	TGTGCCAGCTCCCTCCTCGGGGGACAGGGAACTTTGAGGGGAAGCAATGAGCAGTTCTTC	CASSLLGGQGTLRGSNEQFF
TRBV5-1	TRBD2	TRBJ2-7	NA	TGCGCCAGCAGCTTGGAACGGGAGGGTTACGAGCAGTACTTC	CASSLEREGYEQYF
TRBV5-1	NA	TRBJ1-1	NA	TGCGCCAGCAGCGAAGCCCTCAGAAGGGACACTGAAGCTTTCTTT	CASSEALRRDTEAFF
TRBV10-2	NA	TRBJ2-7	NA	TGCGCCATCCGCACAGCCCGGGGGCCCTACGAGCAGTACTTC	CAIRTARGPYEQYF
TRBV6-2/TRBV6-3	NA	TRBJ2-7	NA	TGTGCCAGCCGATTGCAGTCCTACGAGCAGTACTTC	CASRLQSYEQYF
TRBV20-1	TRBD1	TRBJ1-1	NA	TGCAGTGCTAGAGCGTCCTCCAGGGGGCTAGACACTGAAGCTTTCTTT	CSARASSRGLDTEAFF
TRBV7-3	NA	TRBJ2-6	NA	TGTGCCAGCAGCCCACCGGGCGGAACCGGGGCCAACGTCCTGACTTTC	CASSPPGGTGANVLTF
TRBV20-1	NA	TRBJ1-1	few	TGCAGTGCAATAACGTCGGCGAACACTGAAGCTTTCTTT	CSAITSANTEAFF
TRBV29-1	NA	TRBJ2-2	few	TGCAGCGTACAGGGACCGGCCGGGGAGCTGTTTTTT	CSVQGPAGELFF
TRBV7-2	NA	TRBJ2-1	few	TGTGCCAGCAGCTTTCGTTTGGGGACTAGGGGGCATGAGCAGTTCTTC	CASSFRLGTRGHEQFF